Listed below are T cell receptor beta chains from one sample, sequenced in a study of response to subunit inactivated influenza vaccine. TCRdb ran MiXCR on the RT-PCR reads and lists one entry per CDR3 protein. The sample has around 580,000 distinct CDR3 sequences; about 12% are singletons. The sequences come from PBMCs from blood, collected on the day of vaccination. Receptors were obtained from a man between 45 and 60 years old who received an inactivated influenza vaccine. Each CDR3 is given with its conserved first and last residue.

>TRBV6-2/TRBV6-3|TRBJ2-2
CASKIAGEGTGELFF
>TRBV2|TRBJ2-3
CASSPGGSADTQYF
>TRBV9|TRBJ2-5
CASSVSVAEAQETQYF
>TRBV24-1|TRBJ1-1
CATSDSAGNTEAFF
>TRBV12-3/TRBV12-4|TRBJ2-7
CASSLGPGVGYEQYF
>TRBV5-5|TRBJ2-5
CASSSGPYQETQYF
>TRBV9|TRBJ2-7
CASSVGGAPHEQYF
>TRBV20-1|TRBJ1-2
CSARDLLRTGIRDGYTF
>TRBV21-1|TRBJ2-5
CASSKARSAGQETQYF
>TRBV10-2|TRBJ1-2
CASRGVYGYTF
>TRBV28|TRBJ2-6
CASSEGAQGANVLTF
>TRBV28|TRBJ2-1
CASSFPPLQLYNEQFF
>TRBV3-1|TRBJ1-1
CASKGGGVNTEAFF